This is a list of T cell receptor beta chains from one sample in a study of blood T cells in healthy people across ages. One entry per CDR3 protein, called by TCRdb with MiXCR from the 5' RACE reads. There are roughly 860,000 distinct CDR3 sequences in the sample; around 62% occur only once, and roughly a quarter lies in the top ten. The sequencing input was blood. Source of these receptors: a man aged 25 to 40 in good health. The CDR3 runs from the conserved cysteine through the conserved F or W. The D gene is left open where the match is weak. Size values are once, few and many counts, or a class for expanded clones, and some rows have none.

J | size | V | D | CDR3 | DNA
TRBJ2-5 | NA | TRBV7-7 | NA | CASSLAGRGDQVTQYF | TGTGCCAGCAGCTTAGCGGGGAGAGGGGACCAAGTGACCCAGTACTTC
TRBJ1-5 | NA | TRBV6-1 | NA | CASSLPMGSNQPQHF | TGTGCCAGCAGTCTACCCATGGGGAGCAATCAGCCCCAGCATTTT
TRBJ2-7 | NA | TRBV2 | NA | CASSDGQAYEQYF | TGTGCCAGCAGTGACGGGCAGGCCTACGAGCAGTACTTC
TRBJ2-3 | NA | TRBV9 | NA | CASSVVETDTQYF | TGTGCCAGCAGCGTAGTTGAGACAGATACGCAGTATTTT
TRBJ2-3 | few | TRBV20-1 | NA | CSARVLAGQQGTQYF | TGCAGTGCTAGAGTTTTGGCGGGACAACAGGGTACGCAGTATTTT
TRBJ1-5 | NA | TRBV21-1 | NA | CASSSGQKYQPQHF | TGTGCCAGCAGCAGTGGACAGAAGTATCAGCCCCAGCATTTT
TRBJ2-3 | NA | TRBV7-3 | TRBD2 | CASSFWGLASDTQYF | TGTGCCAGCAGCTTTTGGGGACTAGCTTCAGATACGCAGTATTTT
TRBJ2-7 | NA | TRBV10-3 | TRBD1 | CAISGSTGTEYEQYF | TGTGCCATCAGTGGTTCGACCGGGACAGAATACGAGCAGTACTTC
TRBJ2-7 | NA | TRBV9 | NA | CASSVGGPLYEQYF | TGTGCCAGCAGCGTAGGGGGCCCCCTCTACGAGCAGTACTTC
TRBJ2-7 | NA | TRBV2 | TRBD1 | CASEGRDRPPYEQYF | TGTGCCAGCGAGGGCCGGGACAGACCACCCTACGAGCAGTACTTC
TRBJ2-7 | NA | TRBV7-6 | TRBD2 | CASSYAPGGDEQYF | TGTGCCAGCAGCTATGCCCCGGGAGGGGACGAGCAGTACTTC
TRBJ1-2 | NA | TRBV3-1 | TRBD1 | CASSQGQGHGYTF | TGCGCCAGCAGCCAGGGACAGGGCCATGGCTACACCTTC
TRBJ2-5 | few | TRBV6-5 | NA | CASRRARGETQYF | TGTGCCAGCAGGCGGGCGCGAGGGGAGACCCAGTACTTC
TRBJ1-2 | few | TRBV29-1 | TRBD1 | CSADRGYGYTF | TGCAGCGCAGACAGGGGATATGGCTACACCTTC
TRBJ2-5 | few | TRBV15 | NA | CATSRVADTQYF | TGTGCCACCAGCAGAGTTGCGGATACCCAGTACTTC
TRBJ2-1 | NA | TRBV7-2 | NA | CASSLRQTQFDEQFF | TGTGCCAGCAGCTTACGGCAAACTCAGTTCGATGAGCAGTTCTTC
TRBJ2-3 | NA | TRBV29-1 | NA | CSVTGLTVTDTQYF | TGCAGCGTTACGGGACTCACCGTCACAGATACGCAGTATTTT
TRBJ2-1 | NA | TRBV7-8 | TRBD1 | CASNKLQGAANEQFF | TGTGCCAGCAACAAACTACAGGGGGCGGCCAATGAGCAGTTCTTC
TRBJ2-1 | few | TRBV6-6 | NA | CASRTGVNEQFF | TGTGCCAGCAGGACAGGAGTCAATGAGCAGTTCTTC
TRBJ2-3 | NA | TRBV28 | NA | CASSLWTGSSTDTQYF | TGTGCCAGCAGTTTATGGACAGGTAGTTCCACAGATACGCAGTATTTT
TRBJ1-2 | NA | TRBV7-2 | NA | CASSLGQPYGYTF | TGTGCCAGCAGCCTAGGCCAGCCCTATGGCTACACCTTC
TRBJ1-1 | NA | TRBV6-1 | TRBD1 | CASSETGTANTEAFF | TGTGCCAGCAGTGAGACTGGGACAGCCAACACTGAAGCTTTCTTT
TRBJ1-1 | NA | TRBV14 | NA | CASSLQEDTEAFF | TGTGCCAGCAGCCTACAGGAGGACACTGAAGCTTTCTTT
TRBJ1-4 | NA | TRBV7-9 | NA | CASSLEVPNEKLFF | TGTGCCAGCAGCTTAGAAGTCCCTAATGAAAAACTGTTTTTT
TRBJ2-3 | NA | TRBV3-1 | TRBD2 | CASSVAGGPWDTQYF | TGTGCCAGCAGCGTAGCGGGGGGACCTTGGGATACGCAGTATTTT
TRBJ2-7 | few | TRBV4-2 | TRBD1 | CASSQVGQAYEQYF | TGTGCCAGCAGCCAAGTGGGACAGGCTTACGAGCAGTACTTC
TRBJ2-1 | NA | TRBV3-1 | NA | CASSQARATGGEQFF | TGTGCCAGCAGCCAAGCCCGAGCCACGGGCGGGGAGCAGTTCTTC
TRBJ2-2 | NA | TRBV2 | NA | CASADSVAHTGELFF | TGTGCCTCCGCAGACAGCGTAGCACACACCGGGGAGCTGTTTTTT
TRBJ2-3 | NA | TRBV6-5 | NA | CASSYSKTGGITDTQYF | TGTGCCAGCAGTTACTCAAAAACAGGTGGGATCACAGATACGCAGTATTTT
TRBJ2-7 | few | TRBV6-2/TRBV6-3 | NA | CASSDLGYSYEQYF | TGTGCCAGCAGTGACCTCGGCTACTCCTACGAGCAGTACTTC
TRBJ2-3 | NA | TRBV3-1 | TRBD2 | CASSLPSGTTDTQYF | TGTGCCAGCAGCCTTCCTAGCGGCACCACAGATACGCAGTATTTT
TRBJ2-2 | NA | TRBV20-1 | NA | CSARNGGGRRDGELFF | TGCAGTGCTAGAAATGGAGGAGGGCGAAGGGACGGGGAGCTGTTTTTT
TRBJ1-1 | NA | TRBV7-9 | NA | CASSPDPMGRNTEAFF | TGTGCCAGCAGCCCGGACCCCATGGGGAGGAACACTGAAGCTTTCTTT
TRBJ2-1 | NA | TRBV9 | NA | CASSVQGGEQFF | TGTGCCAGCAGCGTCCAGGGGGGTGAGCAGTTCTTC
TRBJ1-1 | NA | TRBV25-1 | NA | CASSEYGRGSDTEAFF | TGTGCCAGCAGTGAATACGGTAGGGGAAGCGACACTGAAGCTTTCTTT
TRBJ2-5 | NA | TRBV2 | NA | CASSEESGKYF | TGTGCCAGCAGTGAAGAGTCTGGGAAGTACTTC
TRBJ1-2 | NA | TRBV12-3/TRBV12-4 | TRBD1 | CASSSSTGTYGYTF | TGTGCCAGCAGTTCATCGACAGGGACCTATGGCTACACCTTC
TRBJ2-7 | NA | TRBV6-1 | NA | CASSEDWGGPSPYEQYF | TGTGCCAGCAGTGAAGACTGGGGCGGGCCCTCCCCCTACGAGCAGTACTTC
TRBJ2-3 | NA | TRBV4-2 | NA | CASSQIVIGASTDTQYF | TGTGCCAGCAGCCAAATCGTGATAGGGGCAAGCACAGATACGCAGTATTTT
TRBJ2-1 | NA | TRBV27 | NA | CASSSGRDWILYNEQFF | TGTGCCAGCAGTTCTGGGCGGGACTGGATCTTATACAATGAGCAGTTCTTC
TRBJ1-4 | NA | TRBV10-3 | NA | CAISERDINEKLFF | TGTGCCATCAGCGAACGGGACATAAATGAAAAACTGTTTTTT
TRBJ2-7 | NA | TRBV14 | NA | CASSQLDLYYEQYF | TGTGCCAGCAGCCAATTAGATCTCTACTACGAGCAGTACTTC
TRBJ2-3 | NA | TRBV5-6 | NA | CASSDQGWYGPTDTQYF | TGTGCCAGCAGCGATCAGGGCTGGTACGGTCCCACAGATACGCAGTATTTT
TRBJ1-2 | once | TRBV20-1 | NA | CSARDLGTGYTF | TGCAGTGCTAGAGATCTAGGGACCGGCTACACCTTC